The sample holds many counts of the clone carrying this TCR beta chain. The antigen remains unidentified. Production of TCR beta cDNA used approximately 480 ng total RNA together with a constant-region primer. Generation of the TCR beta libraries relied on three nested multiplex PCR rounds using slightly modified ARM-PCR. Forward primers for TRBV1-TRBV30 and a C-beta reverse primer served the first two PCR rounds, at about 10 cycles each. TCRdb fed the multiplex PCR reads into MiXCR, producing one record per CDR3 protein. The data show about 66,000 distinct CDR3 sequences, with around 64% seen just once and under 45% held by the top ten. The sample comes from a study of tumor-infiltrating lymphocytes in primary liver carcinoma. About the study: Productive TCRbeta read yields ran from roughly 3.65 to 7.13 million per sample and were similar between tissues. Points from the study as a whole: Blood had a significantly lower top-250-clone fraction than tumors did (p = 0.039).

Germline V gives CDR1 SGHRS, CDR2 YFSETQ. The CDR3 consists of 13 residues. V lost 3 bases, J lost 12 bases, and 9 bases stayed unmatched. Co-extraction yielded RNA and DNA from around 20-30 mg of unsorted bulk tissue. These patients lived with chronic HBV infection and had never been treated. For each tumor, five separate regions were sampled. Sequencing was carried out using liver tumor tissue from sampling region 4. Subset in this sample: tumor region T4, right-lateral pole. The sequence derives from a man in his forties with primary liver carcinoma and hepatitis B virus infection. The chain has TRBV5-1 and TRBJ2-1, with 7 bases fitting TRBD2. The CDR3 nucleotides are TGCGCCAGCAGCTGGAGACTAGCCTATGGGCAGTTCTTC. It yields the protein CASSWRLAYGQFF.